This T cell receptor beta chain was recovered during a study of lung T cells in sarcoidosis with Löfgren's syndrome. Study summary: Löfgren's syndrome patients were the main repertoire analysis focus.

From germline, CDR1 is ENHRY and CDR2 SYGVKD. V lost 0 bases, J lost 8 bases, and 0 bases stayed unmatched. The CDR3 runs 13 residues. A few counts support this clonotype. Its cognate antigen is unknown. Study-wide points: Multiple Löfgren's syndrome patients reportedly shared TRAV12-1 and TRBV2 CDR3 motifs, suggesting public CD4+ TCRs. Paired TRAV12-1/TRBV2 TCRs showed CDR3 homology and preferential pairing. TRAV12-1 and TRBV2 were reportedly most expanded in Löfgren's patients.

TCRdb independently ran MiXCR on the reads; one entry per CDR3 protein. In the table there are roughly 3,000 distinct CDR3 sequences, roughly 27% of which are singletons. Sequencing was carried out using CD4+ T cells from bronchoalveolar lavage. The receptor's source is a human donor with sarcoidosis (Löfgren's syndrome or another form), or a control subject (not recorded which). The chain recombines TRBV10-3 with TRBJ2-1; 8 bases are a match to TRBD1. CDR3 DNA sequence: TGTGCCATCAGTGAGTCGACAGGGGATGAGCAGTTCTTC. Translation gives CAISESTGDEQFF.